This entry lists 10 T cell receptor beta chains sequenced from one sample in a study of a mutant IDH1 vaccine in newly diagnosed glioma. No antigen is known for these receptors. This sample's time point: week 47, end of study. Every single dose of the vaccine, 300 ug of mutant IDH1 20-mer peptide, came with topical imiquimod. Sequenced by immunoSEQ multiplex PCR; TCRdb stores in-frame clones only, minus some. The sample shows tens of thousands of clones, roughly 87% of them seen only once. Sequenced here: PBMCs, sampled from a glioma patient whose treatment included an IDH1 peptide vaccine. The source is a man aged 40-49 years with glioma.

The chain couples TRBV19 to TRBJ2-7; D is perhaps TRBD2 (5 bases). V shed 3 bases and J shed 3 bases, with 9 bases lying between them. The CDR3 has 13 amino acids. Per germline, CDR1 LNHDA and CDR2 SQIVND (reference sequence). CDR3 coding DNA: TGTGCCAGTAGTATCGGACTGTTCTACGAGCAGTACTTC. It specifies CASSIGLFYEQYF. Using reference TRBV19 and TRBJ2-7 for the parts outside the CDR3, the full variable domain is DGGITQSPKYLFRKEGQNVTLSCEQNLNHDAMYWYRQDPGQGLRLIYYSQIVNDFQKGDIAEGYSVSREKKESFPLTVTSAQKNPTAFYLCASSIGLFYEQYFGPGTRLTVT.

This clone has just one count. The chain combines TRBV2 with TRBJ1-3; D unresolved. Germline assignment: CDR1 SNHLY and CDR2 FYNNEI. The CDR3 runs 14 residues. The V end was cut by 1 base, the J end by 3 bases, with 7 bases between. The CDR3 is CASSEEAVGNTIYF. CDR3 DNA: TGTGCCAGCAGTGAAGAGGCAGTTGGAAACACCATATATTTT.

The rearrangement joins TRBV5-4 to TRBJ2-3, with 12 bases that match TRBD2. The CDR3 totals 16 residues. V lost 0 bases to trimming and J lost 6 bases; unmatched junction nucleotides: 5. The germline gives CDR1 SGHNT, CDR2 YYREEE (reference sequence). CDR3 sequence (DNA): TGTGCCAGCAGCTTGGGACTAGCGGGGGAGAGGGATACGCAGTATTTT. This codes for CASSLGLAGERDTQYF.

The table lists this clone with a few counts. CDR3 DNA sequence: TGCGCCAGCAGTTTTCAGCGGGGGGGTAGCACAGATACGCAGTATTTT. Its translation: CASSFQRGGSTDTQYF. The chain uses TRBV5-1 and TRBJ2-3, with 10 positions matching TRBD2. Germline CDR1 and CDR2: SGHRS and YFSETQ. V was clipped by 5 bases and J by 0 bases; unmatched bases: 6. The CDR3 has 16 residues.

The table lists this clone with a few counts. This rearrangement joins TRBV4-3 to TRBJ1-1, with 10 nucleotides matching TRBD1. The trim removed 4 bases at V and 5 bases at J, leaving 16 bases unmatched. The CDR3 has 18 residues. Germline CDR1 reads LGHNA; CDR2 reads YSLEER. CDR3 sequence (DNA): TGCGCCAGCAGCCCGACCACCGGGACAGGGGCACCGAAAACTGAAGCTTTCTTT. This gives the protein CASSPTTGTGAPKTEAFF.

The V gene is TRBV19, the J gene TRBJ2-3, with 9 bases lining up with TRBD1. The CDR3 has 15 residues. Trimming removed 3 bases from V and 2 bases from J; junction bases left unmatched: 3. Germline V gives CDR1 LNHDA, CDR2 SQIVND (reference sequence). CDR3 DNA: TGTGCCAGTAGTATGGGGACAGGGCACACAGATACGCAGTATTTT. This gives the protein CASSMGTGHTDTQYF.

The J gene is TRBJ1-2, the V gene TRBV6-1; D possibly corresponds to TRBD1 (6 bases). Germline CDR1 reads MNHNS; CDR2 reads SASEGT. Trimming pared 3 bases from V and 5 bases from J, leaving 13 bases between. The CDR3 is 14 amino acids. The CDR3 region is CASSDPFRGYGYTF. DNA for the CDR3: TGTGCCAGCAGTGACCCATTCAGGGGTTATGGCTACACCTTC.

The CDR3 DNA sequence: TGTGCCAGCTCACCCGTCTGGGGCACTGAAGCTTTCTTT. Translated, it gives CASSPVWGTEAFF. The chain is built from TRBV18 and TRBJ1-1; D gene uncertain. Germline V gives CDR1 KGHSH, CDR2 LQKENI. The germline V and J ends were trimmed by 3 bases and 4 bases, with 9 bases remaining between them. The CDR3 is made up of 13 amino acids.

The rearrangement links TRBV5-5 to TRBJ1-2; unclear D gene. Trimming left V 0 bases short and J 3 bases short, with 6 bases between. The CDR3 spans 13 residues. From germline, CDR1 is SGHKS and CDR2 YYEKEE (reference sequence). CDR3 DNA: TGTGCCAGCAGCTTGGGCCTGGACTATGGCTACACCTTC. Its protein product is CASSLGLDYGYTF.

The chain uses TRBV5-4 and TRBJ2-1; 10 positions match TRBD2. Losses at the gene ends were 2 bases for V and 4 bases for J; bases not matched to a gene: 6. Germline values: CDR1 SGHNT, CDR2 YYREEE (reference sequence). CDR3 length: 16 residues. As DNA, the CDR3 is TGTGCCAGCAGCTTTCCTAGCGGGGGTACTTACAATGAGCAGTTCTTC. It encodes CASSFPSGGTYNEQFF. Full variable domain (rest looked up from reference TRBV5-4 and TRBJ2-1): ETGVTQSPTHLIKTRGQQVTLRCSSQSGHNTVSWYQQALGQGPQFIFQYYREEENGRGNFPPRFSGLQFPNYSSELNVNALELDDSALYLCASSFPSGGTYNEQFFGPGTRLTVL.